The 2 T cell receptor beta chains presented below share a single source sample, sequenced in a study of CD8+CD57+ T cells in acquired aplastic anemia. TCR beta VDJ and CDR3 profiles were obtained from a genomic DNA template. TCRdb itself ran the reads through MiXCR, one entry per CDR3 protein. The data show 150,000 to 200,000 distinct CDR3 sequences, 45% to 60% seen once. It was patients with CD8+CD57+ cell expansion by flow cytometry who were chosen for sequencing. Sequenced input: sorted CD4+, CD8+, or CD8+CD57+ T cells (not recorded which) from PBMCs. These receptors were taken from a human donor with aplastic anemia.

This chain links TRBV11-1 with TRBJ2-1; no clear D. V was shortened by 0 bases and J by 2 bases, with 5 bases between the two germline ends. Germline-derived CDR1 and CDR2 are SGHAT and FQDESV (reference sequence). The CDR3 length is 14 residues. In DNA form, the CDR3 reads TGTGCCAGCAGCTTAGCGTCAGCCTACAATGAGCAGTTCTTC. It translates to CASSLASAYNEQFF.

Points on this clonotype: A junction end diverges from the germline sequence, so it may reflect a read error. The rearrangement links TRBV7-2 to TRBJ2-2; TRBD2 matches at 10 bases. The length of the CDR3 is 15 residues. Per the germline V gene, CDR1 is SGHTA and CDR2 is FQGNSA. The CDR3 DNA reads TGTGCCAGCCGCTTAGCGGGAGGTCGCACCGGGGAGCTGTTTTTT. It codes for CASRLAGGRTGELFF.